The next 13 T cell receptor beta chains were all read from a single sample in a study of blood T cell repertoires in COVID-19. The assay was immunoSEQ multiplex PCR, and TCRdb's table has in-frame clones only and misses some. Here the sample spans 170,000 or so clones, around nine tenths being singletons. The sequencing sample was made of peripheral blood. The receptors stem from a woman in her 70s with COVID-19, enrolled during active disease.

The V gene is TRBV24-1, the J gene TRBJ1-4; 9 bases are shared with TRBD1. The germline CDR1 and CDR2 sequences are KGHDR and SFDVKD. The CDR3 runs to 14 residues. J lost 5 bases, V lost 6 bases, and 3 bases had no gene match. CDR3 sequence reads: CATSRGQGNEKLFF. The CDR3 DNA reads TGTGCCACCAGTCGGGGACAGGGAAATGAAAAACTGTTTTTT.

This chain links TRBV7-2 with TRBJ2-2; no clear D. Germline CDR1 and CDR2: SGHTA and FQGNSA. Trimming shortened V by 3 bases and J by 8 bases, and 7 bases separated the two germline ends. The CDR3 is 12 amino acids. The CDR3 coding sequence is TGTGCCAGCAGCTTGTTAATTGGGGAGCTGTTTTTT. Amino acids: CASSLLIGELFF.

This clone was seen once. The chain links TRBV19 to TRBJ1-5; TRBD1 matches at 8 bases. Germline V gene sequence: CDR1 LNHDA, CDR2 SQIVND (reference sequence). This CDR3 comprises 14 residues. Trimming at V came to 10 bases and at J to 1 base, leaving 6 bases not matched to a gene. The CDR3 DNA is TGTGCCACATCCGGGACAGGAAGCAATCAGCCCCAGCATTTT. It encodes CATSGTGSNQPQHF.

The chain's CDR3 is CASSSTGGLNYEQYF. DNA of the CDR3: TGTGCCAGCAGTTCCACAGGGGGCCTGAACTACGAGCAGTACTTC. The chain combines TRBV7-2 with TRBJ2-7; 9 bases are a match to TRBD1. The CDR3 extends over 15 amino acids. The V segment lost 6 bases and the J segment 3 bases; nucleotides outside the gene matches: 9. Germline assignment: CDR1 SGHTA and CDR2 FQGNSA.

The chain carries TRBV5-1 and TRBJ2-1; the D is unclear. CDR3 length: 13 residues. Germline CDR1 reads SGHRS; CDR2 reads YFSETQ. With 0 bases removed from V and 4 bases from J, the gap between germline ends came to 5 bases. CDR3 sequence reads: CASSLATYNEQFF. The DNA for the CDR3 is TGCGCCAGCAGCTTGGCCACTTACAATGAGCAGTTCTTC.

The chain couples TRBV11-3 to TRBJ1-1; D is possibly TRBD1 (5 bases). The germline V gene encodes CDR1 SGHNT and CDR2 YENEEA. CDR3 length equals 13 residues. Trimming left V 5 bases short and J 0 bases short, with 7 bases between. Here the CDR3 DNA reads TGTGCCAGCAGCCAGGACATGAACACTGAAGCTTTCTTT. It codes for CASSQDMNTEAFF.

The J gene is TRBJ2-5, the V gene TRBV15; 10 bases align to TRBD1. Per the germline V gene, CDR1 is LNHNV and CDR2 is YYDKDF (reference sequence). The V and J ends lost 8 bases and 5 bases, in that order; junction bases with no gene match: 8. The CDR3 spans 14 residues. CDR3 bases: TGTGCCACCGGGAGACAGGGGGCTAGGGAGACCCAGTACTTC. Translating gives CATGRQGARETQYF.

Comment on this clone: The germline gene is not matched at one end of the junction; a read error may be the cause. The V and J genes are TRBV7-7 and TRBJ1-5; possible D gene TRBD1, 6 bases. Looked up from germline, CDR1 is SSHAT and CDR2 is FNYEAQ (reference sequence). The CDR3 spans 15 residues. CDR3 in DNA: TGTGCTAGCAGCTTAGAATCGGCAGGGGATCAGCCCCAGCATTTT. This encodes CASSLESAGDQPQHF.

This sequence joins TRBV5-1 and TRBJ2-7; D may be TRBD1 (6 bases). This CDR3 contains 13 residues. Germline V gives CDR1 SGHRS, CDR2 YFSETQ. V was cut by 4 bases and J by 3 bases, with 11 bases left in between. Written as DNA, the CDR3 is TGCGCCAGCAGCCCGGGACACATCTACGAGCAGTACTTC. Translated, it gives CASSPGHIYEQYF.

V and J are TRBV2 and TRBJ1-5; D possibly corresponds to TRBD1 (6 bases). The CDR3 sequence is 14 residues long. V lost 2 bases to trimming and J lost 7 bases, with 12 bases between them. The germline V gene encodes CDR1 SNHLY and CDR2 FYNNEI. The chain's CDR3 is CASSEQGGGQPQHF. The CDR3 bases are TGTGCCAGCAGTGAACAGGGTGGGGGCCAGCCCCAGCATTTT.

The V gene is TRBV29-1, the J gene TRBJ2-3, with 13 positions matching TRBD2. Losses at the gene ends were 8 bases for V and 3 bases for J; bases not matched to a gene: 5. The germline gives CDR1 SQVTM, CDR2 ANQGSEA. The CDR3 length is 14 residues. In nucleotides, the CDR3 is TGCAGCTTTCTGGGACTAGCGGGAACAGATACGCAGTATTTT. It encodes CSFLGLAGTDTQYF.

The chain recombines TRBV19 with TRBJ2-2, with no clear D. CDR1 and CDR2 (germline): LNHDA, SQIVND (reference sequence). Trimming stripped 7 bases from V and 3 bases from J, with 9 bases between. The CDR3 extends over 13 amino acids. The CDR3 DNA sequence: TGTGCCAGTACGAACACCTACACCGGGGAGCTGTTTTTT. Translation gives CASTNTYTGELFF.

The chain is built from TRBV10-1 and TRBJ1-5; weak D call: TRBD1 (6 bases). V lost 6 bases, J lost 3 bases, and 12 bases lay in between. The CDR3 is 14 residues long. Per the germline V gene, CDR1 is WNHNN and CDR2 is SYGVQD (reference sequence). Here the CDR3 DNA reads TGCGCCAGCAGAGATGGGGACACCAATCAGCCCCAGCATTTT. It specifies CASRDGDTNQPQHF.